The 8 T cell receptor beta chains below all came from one sample that was sequenced in a study of blood T cell repertoires in COVID-19. Libraries were prepared by immunoSEQ multiplex PCR; TCRdb keeps only in-frame clonotypes and omits some of them. The sample includes hundreds of thousands of clones, nearly 90% of them seen just once. What was sequenced was PBMCs or T cells enriched from blood (not recorded which). The source of these receptors is a young man who had been exposed to COVID-19.

V usage is TRBV3-1 (or the pseudogene TRBV3-2) and J usage is TRBJ2-1; 9 nucleotides align to TRBD2. This CDR3 has 16 amino acids. Germline V CDR1 and CDR2: LGHDT, YNNKEL (reference sequence). J was trimmed by 8 bases and V by 4 bases; bases with no gene match: 12. The CDR3 protein is CASSLNLAGAWDEQFF. The CDR3 nucleotides are TGTGCCAGCAGCCTAAATTTAGCGGGGGCCTGGGATGAGCAGTTCTTC.

The chain is built from TRBV10-3 and TRBJ1-6, with 9 bases fitting TRBD1. This CDR3 is built from 15 residues. Per the germline V gene, CDR1 is ENHRY and CDR2 is SYGVKD. The junction had 8 bases not matched to a gene; V was cut back by 6 bases and J by 8 bases. The CDR3 loop is CAIRGTGTVDSPLHF. CDR3 DNA: TGTGCCATCAGGGGGACAGGGACAGTTGATTCACCCCTCCACTTT.

The CDR3 loop is CASSLGGSQETQYF. Here the CDR3 DNA reads TGTGCCAGCAGCCTTGGAGGGTCCCAAGAGACCCAGTACTTC. The J gene is TRBJ2-5, the V gene TRBV11-3; possibly TRBD2 for D (6 bases). The CDR3 is 14 amino acids. CDR1 is SGHNT and CDR2 is YENEEA in the germline V gene. V was trimmed by 5 bases and J by 1 base, leaving 11 bases between them.

V usage is TRBV4-1 and J usage is TRBJ1-5; D is uncertain. V gave up 1 base and J gave up 2 bases, with 9 bases separating them. The length of the CDR3 is 15 residues. Germline V gene lookup returns CDR1 MGHRA and CDR2 YSYEKL. The DNA for the CDR3 is TGCGCCAGCAGCCAAGGTCAAATTGGCAATCAGCCCCAGCATTTT. Protein product: CASSQGQIGNQPQHF.

This sequence joins TRBV7-2 and TRBJ2-5, with D maybe TRBD1 (5 bases). V was shortened by 1 base and J by 0 bases, with 9 bases between the two germline ends. The germline V gene encodes CDR1 SGHTA and CDR2 FQGNSA. The CDR3 extends over 15 amino acids. The CDR3 reads CASSLEDTYQETQYF. The CDR3 DNA follows: TGTGCCAGCAGCTTAGAGGACACGTACCAAGAGACCCAGTACTTC.

The gene calls are TRBV23-1 and TRBJ2-7, with 11 bases matching TRBD1. TRBV23-1 is labeled an ORF, and its function is uncertain. J was trimmed by 7 bases and V by 8 bases; bases with no gene match: 7. The CDR3 contains 13 residues. The chain's CDR3 is CASLRGDRGEQYF. DNA of the CDR3: TGCGCCAGCCTGCGGGGGGACAGGGGGGAGCAGTACTTC.

The J gene is TRBJ2-5, the V gene TRBV29-1; D possibly corresponds to TRBD1 (6 bases). The ends were cut back, 5 bases at V and 5 bases at J, with 12 bases in the middle. The CDR3 consists of 12 residues. Germline-derived CDR1 and CDR2 are SQVTM and ANQGSEA. CDR3 loop: CSVLQGGETQYF. CDR3 in DNA: TGCAGCGTTCTACAGGGTGGGGAGACCCAGTACTTC.

The chain recombines TRBV4-1 with TRBJ2-3; 11 bases align to TRBD2. Germline lookup yields CDR1 MGHRA and CDR2 YSYEKL. V gave up 0 bases and J gave up 5 bases; unmatched junction bases: 7. The CDR3 runs to 17 residues. This chain's CDR3 is CASSQDPSGGFGDTQYF. CDR3 DNA: TGCGCCAGCAGCCAAGATCCTAGCGGGGGGTTCGGAGATACGCAGTATTTT.